These T cell receptor beta chains were read from a single sample in a study of identical twins. In TCRdb, the 5' RACE reads were re-called with MiXCR into one record per CDR3 protein. This sample has about 200,000 distinct CDR3 sequences, with more than 15% found just once. These same data were also listed under a study on T cells expressing NK-cell markers.

The specimen was CD8+ T cells sorted from blood. The receptors originated from a young woman in good health. CDR3s include the opening cysteine and the closing phenylalanine or tryptophan. D genes are given only for firm matches. Clone size is not always given. Where it is, it says once, few, many or a class for expanded clones.

TRBJ2-7 | NA | TRBD2 | TRBV5-1 | 17 | CASSLGLAGQTSYEQYF | TGCGCCAGCAGCTTGGGACTAGCGGGGCAAACCTCCTACGAGCAGTACTTC
TRBJ2-5 | NA | NA | TRBV15 | 15 | CATSRDRGLGETQYF | TGTGCCACCAGCAGAGATCGAGGGTTGGGGGAGACCCAGTACTTC
TRBJ2-1 | NA | NA | TRBV3-1 | 16 | CASRKSRTASYNEQFF | TGTGCCAGCAGGAAGAGTAGGACAGCATCCTACAATGAGCAGTTCTTC
TRBJ1-2 | few | TRBD1 | TRBV3-1 | 14 | CASAPQGINYGYTF | TGTGCCAGCGCGCCACAGGGGATTAACTATGGCTACACCTTC
TRBJ2-5 | few | TRBD2 | TRBV7-9 | 14 | CASSLTREGETQYF | TGTGCCAGCAGCTTAACACGGGAGGGCGAGACCCAGTACTTC
TRBJ2-1 | many | NA | TRBV9 | 14 | CASNWQGGTDEQFF | TGTGCCAGCAATTGGCAGGGTGGTACGGATGAGCAGTTCTTC
TRBJ2-5 | NA | NA | TRBV12-3/TRBV12-4 | 14 | CASSFGGVSETQYF | TGTGCCAGCAGTTTTGGTGGGGTCAGCGAGACCCAGTACTTC
TRBJ2-1 | NA | TRBD2 | TRBV6-5 | 15 | CASSYSPASGNEQFF | TGTGCCAGCAGTTACTCTCCGGCTAGCGGCAATGAGCAGTTCTTC
TRBJ2-2 | many | NA | TRBV9 | 11 | CASSGTGELFF | TGTGCCTCGTCAGGGACCGGGGAGCTGTTTTTT
TRBJ2-7 | NA | NA | TRBV27 | 14 | CASSLAAITYEQYF | TGTGCCAGCAGTTTAGCGGCAATTACCTACGAGCAGTACTTC
TRBJ1-2 | few | TRBD1 | TRBV12-3/TRBV12-4 | 15 | CASSFLPGQLYGYTF | TGTGCCAGCAGTTTTCTTCCGGGACAGCTCTATGGCTACACCTTC
TRBJ2-5 | few | TRBD2 | TRBV4-3 | 16 | CASSQASGSREETQYF | TGCGCCAGCAGCCAAGCTAGCGGGAGTAGGGAAGAGACCCAGTACTTC
TRBJ1-3 | NA | NA | TRBV12-3/TRBV12-4 | 15 | CASSLDRASGNTIYF | TGTGCCAGCAGTTTAGACAGGGCATCTGGAAACACCATATATTTT
TRBJ2-1 | many | TRBD2 | TRBV11-2 | 15 | CASSPGTSGLNEQFF | TGTGCCAGCAGCCCCGGGACTAGCGGGTTAAATGAGCAGTTCTTC
TRBJ1-6 | few | NA | TRBV20-1 | 17 | CSAREGGGGSYNSPLHF | TGCAGTGCTAGAGAGGGGGGAGGTGGGTCCTATAATTCACCCCTCCACTTT
TRBJ2-7 | few | NA | TRBV2 | 13 | CASRGERTLEQYF | TGTGCCAGCAGGGGGGAAAGGACACTCGAGCAGTACTTC
TRBJ2-3 | many | TRBD2 | TRBV5-1 | 16 | CASGLPGLDGIDTQYF | TGCGCCAGCGGTCTACCGGGACTAGATGGTATAGATACGCAGTATTTT
TRBJ2-2 | once | TRBD2 | TRBV27 | 16 | CASRVTSGSGTGELFF | TGTGCCAGCAGGGTGACTAGCGGGAGTGGGACCGGGGAGCTGTTTTTT
TRBJ2-2 | few | NA | TRBV12-3/TRBV12-4 | 15 | CASSLERGNTGELFF | TGTGCCAGCAGTTTAGAACGGGGGAACACCGGGGAGCTGTTTTTT
TRBJ1-1 | few | TRBD1 | TRBV15 | 17 | CATSRDLSWDRGTEAFF | TGTGCCACCAGCAGAGATCTCTCCTGGGACAGGGGTACTGAAGCTTTCTTT
TRBJ2-3 | few | TRBD2 | TRBV4-2 | 18 | CASSQVGLSGGSTDTQYF | TGTGCCAGCAGCCAAGTGGGGTTGAGCGGGGGAAGCACAGATACGCAGTATTTT
TRBJ2-5 | few | NA | TRBV10-3 | 12 | CATTGAEETQYF | TGTGCCACGACCGGGGCCGAAGAGACCCAGTACTTC
TRBJ2-5 | NA | NA | TRBV27 | 13 | CASSLSEGETQYF | TGTGCCAGCAGTTTATCGGAGGGCGAAACCCAGTACTTC
TRBJ1-1 | few | NA | TRBV6-1 | 14 | CATLLPDMNTEAFF | TGTGCCACCCTACTCCCAGATATGAACACTGAAGCTTTCTTT
TRBJ2-3 | once | NA | TRBV7-9 | 15 | CASSSEGGYTDTQYF | TGTGCCAGCAGCTCAGAGGGCGGGTACACAGATACGCAGTATTTT
TRBJ2-2 | NA | NA | TRBV9 | 15 | CASSVDGSGTGELFF | TGTGCCAGCAGCGTAGACGGGAGCGGCACCGGGGAGCTGTTTTTT
TRBJ2-7 | NA | NA | TRBV13 | 14 | CASSFDANPYEQYF | TGTGCCAGCAGCTTTGACGCAAACCCCTACGAGCAGTACTTC
TRBJ2-3 | few | NA | TRBV9 | 15 | CASSEGGGRTDTQYF | TGTGCCAGCAGCGAGGGCGGGGGCCGTACAGATACGCAGTATTTT
TRBJ2-5 | few | NA | TRBV9 | 15 | CASSAYLSGQETQYF | TGTGCCAGCAGCGCGTATCTATCGGGCCAAGAGACCCAGTACTTC
TRBJ2-2 | few | NA | TRBV5-1 | 16 | CASSFIRDGNTGELFF | TGCGCCAGCAGCTTTATCCGGGACGGGAACACCGGGGAGCTGTTTTTT
TRBJ2-3 | NA | TRBD2 | TRBV27 | 15 | CASNPELAGVDTQYF | TGTGCCAGCAACCCCGAACTAGCGGGAGTAGATACGCAGTATTTT
TRBJ2-7 | NA | NA | TRBV20-1 | 14 | CSARDPRSPYEQYF | TGCAGTGCTAGAGACCCACGTTCTCCCTACGAGCAGTACTTC
TRBJ1-6 | NA | NA | TRBV5-1 | 13 | CASSLTNDKGLHF | TGCGCCAGCAGCTTGACAAACGACAAGGGCCTCCACTTT
TRBJ2-7 | NA | TRBD1 | TRBV12-3/TRBV12-4 | 17 | CASSGGGGQGALYEQYF | TGTGCCAGCAGTGGCGGCGGGGGACAGGGGGCTTTATACGAGCAGTACTTC
TRBJ2-3 | NA | NA | TRBV7-9 | 15 | CASSLWQRPTDTQYF | TGTGCCAGCAGCTTATGGCAGCGGCCCACAGATACGCAGTATTTT
TRBJ1-1 | NA | NA | TRBV19 | 16 | CASSTSVGGLDTEAFF | TGTGCCAGTAGTACTTCGGTTGGGGGTTTAGACACTGAAGCTTTCTTT
TRBJ2-1 | NA | TRBD2 | TRBV7-8 | 17 | CASSAMRGRASYNEQFF | TGTGCCAGCAGCGCCATGCGCGGGAGGGCCTCCTACAATGAGCAGTTCTTC
TRBJ1-6 | few | NA | TRBV27 | 16 | CASSSGQHSYNSPLHF | TGTGCCAGCAGTTCGGGGCAGCACTCCTATAATTCACCCCTCCACTTT
TRBJ2-5 | NA | NA | TRBV14 | 13 | CASSQISTETQYF | TGTGCCAGCAGTCAAATTTCGACAGAGACCCAGTACTTC
TRBJ2-1 | few | NA | TRBV6-2/TRBV6-3 | 15 | CASSYSDEVFNEQFF | TGTGCCAGCAGTTACTCGGATGAAGTTTTCAATGAGCAGTTCTTC
TRBJ2-7 | once | NA | TRBV19 | 14 | CASSIAESSYEQYF | TGTGCCAGTAGTATAGCGGAGAGCTCCTACGAGCAGTACTTC
TRBJ1-1 | NA | NA | TRBV29-1 | 12 | CSIFREVGKAFF | TGCAGTATTTTCAGGGAGGTGGGGAAAGCTTTCTTT
TRBJ2-2 | NA | NA | TRBV21-1 | 15 | CASSKYGPGTGELFF | TGTGCCAGCAGCAAATACGGTCCAGGGACCGGGGAGCTGTTTTTT
TRBJ2-3 | NA | TRBD2 | TRBV27 | 16 | CASISPVASGSDTQYF | TGTGCCAGCATCTCCCCGGTGGCTAGCGGTTCGGATACGCAGTATTTT
TRBJ2-7 | many | TRBD1 | TRBV27 | 15 | CASPHWDRGQKEQYF | TGTGCCAGTCCCCACTGGGACAGGGGGCAAAAAGAGCAGTACTTC
TRBJ2-2 | few | NA | TRBV9 | 18 | CASSVVSGLESPAGELFF | TGTGCCAGCAGCGTAGTTTCAGGGCTCGAGAGTCCTGCCGGGGAGCTGTTTTTT
TRBJ2-5 | NA | TRBD2 | TRBV10-1 | 19 | CASSEGTSASLSRGETQYF | TGCGCCAGCAGTGAGGGGACTAGCGCGTCCCTTTCCAGAGGAGAGACCCAGTACTTC
TRBJ1-1 | NA | NA | TRBV12-3/TRBV12-4 | 12 | CASIKEGLEAFF | TGTGCCAGCATTAAGGAAGGGCTTGAAGCTTTCTTT
TRBJ2-7 | NA | NA | TRBV27 | 14 | CASSFAVGSYEQYF | TGTGCCAGCAGTTTTGCAGTGGGCTCCTACGAGCAGTACTTC
TRBJ1-2 | NA | NA | TRBV7-9 | 12 | CASSPETGGYTF | TGTGCCAGCAGCCCTGAGACAGGAGGCTACACCTTC
TRBJ2-1 | NA | NA | TRBV27 | 14 | CASSLSGPHNEQFF | TGTGCCAGCAGTTTATCGGGGCCCCACAATGAGCAGTTCTTC
TRBJ1-1 | NA | TRBD1 | TRBV2 | 14 | CASSNRGVNTEAFF | TGTGCCAGCAGCAACAGGGGGGTGAACACTGAAGCTTTCTTT
TRBJ2-7 | few | NA | TRBV6-6 | 12 | CASSYTTDEQYF | TGTGCCAGCAGTTACACGACTGATGAGCAGTACTTC
TRBJ1-2 | many | NA | TRBV12-3/TRBV12-4 | 14 | CASTVIGDGLGYTF | TGTGCCAGCACCGTTATTGGTGACGGCCTGGGCTACACCTTC
TRBJ1-2 | NA | NA | TRBV29-1 | 12 | CSVVGSGEGYTF | TGCAGCGTTGTCGGCAGCGGGGAAGGCTACACCTTC